The rows below give T cell receptor beta chains drawn from one sample of a study of blood T cells in healthy people across ages. TCRdb re-called the 5' RACE reads with MiXCR, one entry per CDR3 protein. The repertoire holds around 870,000 distinct CDR3 sequences, with about 30% as singletons. Sequencing used blood. The receptors come from an elderly woman in good health. Each CDR3 is given with its conserved first and last residue. The D gene is left open where the match is weak. Size is stated for part of the rows, as once, few or many counts, or as a class when the clone is expanded.

J: TRBJ1-1; D: TRBD1; size: NA; V: TRBV20-1; CDR3: CSARGTGMNTEAFF; DNA: TGCAGTGCTAGAGGGACAGGGATGAACACTGAAGCTTTCTTT
J: TRBJ2-4; D: NA; size: NA; V: TRBV12-3/TRBV12-4; CDR3: CASSFSGNIQYF; DNA: TGTGCCAGCAGTTTTTCTGGAAACATTCAGTACTTC
J: TRBJ2-2; D: TRBD1; size: NA; V: TRBV20-1; CDR3: CPGQGLRDTGELFF; DNA: TGCCCAGGACAGGGATTAAGGGACACCGGGGAGCTGTTTTTT
J: TRBJ1-2; D: NA; size: NA; V: TRBV20-1; CDR3: CSARVGRSSYTF; DNA: TGCAGTGCTAGAGTGGGCAGAAGCAGCTACACCTTC
J: TRBJ1-2; D: TRBD1; size: NA; V: TRBV6-5; CDR3: CASSTGGGVYTF; DNA: TGTGCCAGCAGCACAGGGGGGGGCGTCTACACCTTC
J: TRBJ1-3; D: NA; size: NA; V: TRBV20-1; CDR3: CSAQDGNTIYF; DNA: TGCAGTGCCCAGGACGGAAACACCATATATTTT
J: TRBJ2-1; D: NA; size: many; V: TRBV20-1; CDR3: CSARVWGSGDEQFF; DNA: TGCAGTGCTAGAGTCTGGGGGAGCGGCGATGAGCAGTTCTTC
J: TRBJ1-1; D: TRBD1; size: NA; V: TRBV4-3; CDR3: CASSQAPQGVYTEAFF; DNA: TGCGCCAGCAGCCAGGCACCACAGGGGGTTTACACTGAAGCTTTCTTT
J: TRBJ1-6; D: NA; size: NA; V: TRBV20-1; CDR3: CSASIGRGSRGNSPLHF; DNA: TGCAGTGCTAGTATAGGGAGGGGCTCCCGAGGGAATTCACCCCTCCACTTT
J: TRBJ2-2; D: NA; size: NA; V: TRBV6-1; CDR3: CASSGEWSGEPFF; DNA: TGTGCCTCGTCCGGGGAATGGTCCGGGGAGCCGTTTTTT
J: TRBJ1-2; D: NA; size: NA; V: TRBV7-2; CDR3: CAGSFAGGRIYTF; DNA: TGTGCCGGCAGCTTCGCCGGGGGACGAATATACACCTTC
J: TRBJ2-7; D: NA; size: once; V: TRBV10-3; CDR3: CAISEGTSPEQYF; DNA: TGTGCCATCAGTGAAGGGACTTCCCCTGAGCAGTACTTC
J: TRBJ2-7; D: TRBD2; size: many; V: TRBV9; CDR3: CASSVASGGTKYF; DNA: TGTGCCAGCAGCGTAGCTAGCGGGGGGACGAAGTACTTC
J: TRBJ1-1; D: NA; size: few; V: TRBV7-9; CDR3: CASSLSSGDEAFF; DNA: TGTGCCAGCAGCTTGTCCTCTGGGGATGAAGCTTTCTTT
J: TRBJ1-5; D: NA; size: NA; V: TRBV7-2; CDR3: CASSLDGVEPQHF; DNA: TGTGCCAGCAGCTTAGACGGGGTGGAGCCCCAGCATTTT
J: TRBJ2-5; D: NA; size: NA; V: TRBV18; CDR3: CASSPSDTRERYF; DNA: TGTGCCAGCTCACCGAGTGACACGCGCGAGCGGTACTTC
J: TRBJ1-1; D: TRBD1; size: NA; V: TRBV6-2/TRBV6-3; CDR3: CASSGQAYTEAFF; DNA: TGTGCCAGCAGCGGACAGGCGTACACTGAAGCTTTCTTT
J: TRBJ2-7; D: NA; size: many; V: TRBV5-5; CDR3: CASSLADTLSYEQYF; DNA: TGTGCCAGCAGCTTGGCGGACACCCTCTCCTACGAGCAGTACTTC
J: TRBJ2-3; D: TRBD2; size: NA; V: TRBV29-1; CDR3: CSGRTSGTDTQYF; DNA: TGCAGCGGTAGGACTAGCGGGACAGATACGCAGTATTTT
J: TRBJ2-1; D: TRBD2; size: NA; V: TRBV20-1; CDR3: CSVRDFLAGGINEQFF; DNA: TGCAGTGTTAGAGATTTCCTGGCGGGGGGGATCAATGAGCAGTTCTTC
J: TRBJ2-7; D: TRBD2; size: few; V: TRBV7-2; CDR3: CASSATSGGSLEQYF; DNA: TGTGCCAGCAGCGCTACTAGCGGGGGTTCCTTGGAGCAGTACTTC
J: TRBJ2-6; D: NA; size: few; V: TRBV2; CDR3: CACSYGLGGISGANVLTF; DNA: TGTGCCTGCAGCTACGGACTAGGGGGGATCTCTGGGGCCAACGTCCTGACTTTC